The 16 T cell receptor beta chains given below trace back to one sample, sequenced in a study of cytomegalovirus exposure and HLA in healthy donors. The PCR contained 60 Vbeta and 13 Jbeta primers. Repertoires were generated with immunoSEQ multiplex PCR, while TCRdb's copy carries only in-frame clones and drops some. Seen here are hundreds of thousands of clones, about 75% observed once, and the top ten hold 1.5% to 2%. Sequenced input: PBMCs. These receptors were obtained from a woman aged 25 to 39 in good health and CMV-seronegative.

CDR3 loop: CASSLRTGADEKLFF. CDR3 in DNA: TGTGCCAGCAGCCTCAGGACAGGGGCTGATGAAAAACTGTTTTTT. The gene calls are TRBV9 and TRBJ1-4; 9 nucleotides agree with TRBD1. The CDR3 covers 15 residues. Germline lookup yields CDR1 SGDLS and CDR2 YYNGEE. Germline trimming cut 4 bases from V and 6 bases from J; bases unmatched to any gene: 7.

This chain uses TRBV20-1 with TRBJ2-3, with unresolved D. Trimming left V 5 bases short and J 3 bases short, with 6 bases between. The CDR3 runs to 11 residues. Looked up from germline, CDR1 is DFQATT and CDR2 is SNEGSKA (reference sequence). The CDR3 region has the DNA TGCAGTGCTGAGGAAACAGATACGCAGTATTTT. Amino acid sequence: CSAEETDTQYF.

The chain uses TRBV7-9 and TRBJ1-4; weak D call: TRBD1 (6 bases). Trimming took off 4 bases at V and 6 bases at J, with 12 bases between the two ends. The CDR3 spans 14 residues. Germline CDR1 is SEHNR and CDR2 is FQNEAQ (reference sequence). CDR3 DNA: TGTGCCAGCAGCTCCGGGACACGGGATGAAAAACTGTTTTTT. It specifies CASSSGTRDEKLFF.

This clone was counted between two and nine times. The CDR3 nucleotides are TGCGCCAGCAGCCAGGGACTAGCGGGAAGCTACGAGCAGTACTTC. Protein sequence: CASSQGLAGSYEQYF. The V gene is TRBV4-1, the J gene TRBJ2-7; 13 nucleotides agree with TRBD2. Germline V gene data show CDR1 as MGHRA and CDR2 as YSYEKL. The CDR3 totals 15 residues. The V gene end was trimmed by 3 bases and the J gene end by 3 bases; junction bases not matched to a gene: 2.

As DNA, the CDR3 is TGCGCCAGCAGCTTACCAGGGACAGAAACAGATACGCAGTATTTT. Translated, it gives CASSLPGTETDTQYF. The rearrangement joins TRBV5-1 to TRBJ2-3; 7 bases match TRBD1. After removal of 2 bases from V and 3 bases from J, the junction contained 6 bases not matched to a gene. Germline lookup yields CDR1 SGHRS and CDR2 YFSETQ. CDR3 length equals 15 residues.

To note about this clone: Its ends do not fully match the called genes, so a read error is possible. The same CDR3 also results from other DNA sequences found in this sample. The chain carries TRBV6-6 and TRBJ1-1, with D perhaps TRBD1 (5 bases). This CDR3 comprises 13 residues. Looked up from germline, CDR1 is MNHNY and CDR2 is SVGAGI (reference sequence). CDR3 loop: CASRGVMNTEAFF. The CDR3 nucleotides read TGTGCCAGCCGGGGGGTCATGAACACTGAAGCTTTCTTC.

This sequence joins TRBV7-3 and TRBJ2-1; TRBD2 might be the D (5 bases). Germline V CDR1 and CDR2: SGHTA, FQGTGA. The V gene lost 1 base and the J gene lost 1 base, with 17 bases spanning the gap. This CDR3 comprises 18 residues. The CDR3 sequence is CASSLSPQAVGSYNEQFF. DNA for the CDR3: TGTGCCAGCAGCTTAAGTCCCCAAGCGGTAGGGTCCTACAATGAGCAGTTCTTC.

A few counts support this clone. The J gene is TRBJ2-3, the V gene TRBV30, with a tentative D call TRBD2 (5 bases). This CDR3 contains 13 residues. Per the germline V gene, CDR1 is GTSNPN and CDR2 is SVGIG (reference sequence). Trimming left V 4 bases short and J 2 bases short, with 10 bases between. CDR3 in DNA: TGTGCCTGGAACGGGGTCCACACAGATACGCAGTATTTT. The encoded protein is CAWNGVHTDTQYF.

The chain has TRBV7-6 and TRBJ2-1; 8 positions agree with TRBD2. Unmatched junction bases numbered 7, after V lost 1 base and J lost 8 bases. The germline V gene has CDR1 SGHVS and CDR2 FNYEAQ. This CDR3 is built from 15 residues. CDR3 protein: CASSLDDGGADEQFF. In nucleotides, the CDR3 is TGTGCCAGCAGCTTAGACGACGGGGGGGCCGATGAGCAGTTCTTC.

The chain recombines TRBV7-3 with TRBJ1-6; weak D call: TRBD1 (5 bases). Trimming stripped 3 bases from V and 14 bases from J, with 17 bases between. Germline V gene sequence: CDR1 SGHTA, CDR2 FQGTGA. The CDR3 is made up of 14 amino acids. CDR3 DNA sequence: TGTGCCAGCAGCTTGACAGCGCAAGGTGGGGCCCTCCACTTT. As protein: CASSLTAQGGALHF.

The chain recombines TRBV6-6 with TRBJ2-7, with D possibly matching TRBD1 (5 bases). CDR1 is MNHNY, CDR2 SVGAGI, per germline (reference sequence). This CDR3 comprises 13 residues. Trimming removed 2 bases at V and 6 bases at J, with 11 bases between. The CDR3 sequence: CASSYDSFSEQYF. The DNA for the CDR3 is TGTGCCAGCAGTTACGACAGCTTCTCCGAGCAGTACTTC.

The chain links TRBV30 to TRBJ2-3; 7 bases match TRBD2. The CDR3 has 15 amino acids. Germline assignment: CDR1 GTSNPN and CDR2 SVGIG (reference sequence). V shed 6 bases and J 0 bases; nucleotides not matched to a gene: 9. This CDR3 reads CACPSGSGSTDTQYF. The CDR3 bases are TGTGCCTGTCCCTCGGGTAGCGGGAGCACAGATACGCAGTATTTT.

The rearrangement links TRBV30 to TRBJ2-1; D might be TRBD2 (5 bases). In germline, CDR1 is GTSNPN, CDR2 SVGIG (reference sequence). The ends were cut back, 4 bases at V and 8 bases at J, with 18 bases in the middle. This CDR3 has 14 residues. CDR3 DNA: TGTGCCTGGAATCTTCGGAGGAGTGGTGATGAGCAGTTCTTC. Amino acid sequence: CAWNLRRSGDEQFF.

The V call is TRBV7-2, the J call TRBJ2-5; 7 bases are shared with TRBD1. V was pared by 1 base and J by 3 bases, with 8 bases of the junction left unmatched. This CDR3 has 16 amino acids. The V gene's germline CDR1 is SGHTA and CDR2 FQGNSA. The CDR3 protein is CASSLERAGGEETQYF. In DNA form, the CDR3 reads TGTGCCAGCAGCTTAGAGAGGGCAGGGGGAGAAGAGACCCAGTACTTC.

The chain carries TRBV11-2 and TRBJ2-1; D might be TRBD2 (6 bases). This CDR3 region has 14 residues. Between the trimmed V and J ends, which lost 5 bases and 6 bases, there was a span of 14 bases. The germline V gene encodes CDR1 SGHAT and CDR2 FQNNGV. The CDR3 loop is CASSILGLLNEQFF. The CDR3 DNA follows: TGTGCCAGCAGCATACTGGGACTTCTCAATGAGCAGTTCTTC.

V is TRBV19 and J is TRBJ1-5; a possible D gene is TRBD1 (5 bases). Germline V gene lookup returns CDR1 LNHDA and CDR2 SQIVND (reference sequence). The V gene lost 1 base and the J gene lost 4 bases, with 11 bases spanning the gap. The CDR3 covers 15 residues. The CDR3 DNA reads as TGTGCCAGTAGTATAGCGCTTGGGGGGAATCAGCCCCAGCATTTT. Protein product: CASSIALGGNQPQHF.